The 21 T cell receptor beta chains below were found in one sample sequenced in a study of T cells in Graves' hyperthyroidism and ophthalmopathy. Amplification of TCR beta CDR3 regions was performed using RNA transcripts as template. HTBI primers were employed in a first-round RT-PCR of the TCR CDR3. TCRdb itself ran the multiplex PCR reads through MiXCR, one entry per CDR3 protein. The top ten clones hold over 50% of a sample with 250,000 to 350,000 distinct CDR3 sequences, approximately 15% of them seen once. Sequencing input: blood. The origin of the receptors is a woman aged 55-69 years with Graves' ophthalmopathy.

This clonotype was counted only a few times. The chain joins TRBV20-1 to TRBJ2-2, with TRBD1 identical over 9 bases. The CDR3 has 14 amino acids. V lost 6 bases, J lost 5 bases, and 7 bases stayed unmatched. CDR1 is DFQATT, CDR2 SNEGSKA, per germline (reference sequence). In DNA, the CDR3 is TGCAGTGCCCCGACAGGGGGTTGGACCGGGGAGCTGTTTTTT. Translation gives CSAPTGGWTGELFF.

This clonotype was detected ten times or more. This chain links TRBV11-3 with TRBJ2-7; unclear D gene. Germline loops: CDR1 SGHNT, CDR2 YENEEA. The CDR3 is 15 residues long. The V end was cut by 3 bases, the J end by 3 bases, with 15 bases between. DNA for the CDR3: TGTGCCAGCAGCTTCGGTGGTGGCTCGCTCTACGAGCAGTACTTC. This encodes CASSFGGGSLYEQYF.

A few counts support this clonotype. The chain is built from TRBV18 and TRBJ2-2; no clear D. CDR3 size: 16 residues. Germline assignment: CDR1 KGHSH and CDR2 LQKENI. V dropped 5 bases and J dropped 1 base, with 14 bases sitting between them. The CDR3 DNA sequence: TGTGCCAGCTCATCCCGGGCCCACGGGAACACCGGGGAGCTGTTTTTT. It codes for CASSSRAHGNTGELFF.

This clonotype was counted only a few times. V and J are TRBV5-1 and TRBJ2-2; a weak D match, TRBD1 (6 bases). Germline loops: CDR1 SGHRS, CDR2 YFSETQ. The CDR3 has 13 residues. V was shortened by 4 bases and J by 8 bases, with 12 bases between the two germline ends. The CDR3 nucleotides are TGCGCCAGCAGCCCCTGGACAGTTGGGGAGCTGTTTTTT. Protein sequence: CASSPWTVGELFF.

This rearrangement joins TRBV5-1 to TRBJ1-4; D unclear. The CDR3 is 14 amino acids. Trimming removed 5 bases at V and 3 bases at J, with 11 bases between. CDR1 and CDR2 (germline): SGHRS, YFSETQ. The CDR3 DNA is TGCGCCAGCAGTTTTTCCATCCCTAATGAAAAACTGTTTTTT. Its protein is CASSFSIPNEKLFF.

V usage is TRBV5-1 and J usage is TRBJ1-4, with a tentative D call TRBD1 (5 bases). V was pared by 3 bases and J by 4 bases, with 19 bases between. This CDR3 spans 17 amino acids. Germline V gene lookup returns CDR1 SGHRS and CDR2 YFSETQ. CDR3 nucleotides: TGCGCCAGCAGCTGGACACGGAGGACGGGCCTTAATGAAAAACTGTTTTTT. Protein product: CASSWTRRTGLNEKLFF. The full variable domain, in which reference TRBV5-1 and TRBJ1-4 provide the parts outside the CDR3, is KAGVTQTPRYLIKTRGQQVTLSCSPISGHRSVSWYQQTPGQGLQFLFEYFSETQRNKGNFPGRFSGRQFSNSRSEMNVSTLELGDSALYLCASSWTRRTGLNEKLFFGSGTQLSVL.

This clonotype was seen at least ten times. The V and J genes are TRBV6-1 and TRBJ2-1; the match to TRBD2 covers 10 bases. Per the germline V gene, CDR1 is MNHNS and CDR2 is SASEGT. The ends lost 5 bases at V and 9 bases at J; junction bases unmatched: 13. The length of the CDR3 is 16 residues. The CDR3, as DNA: TGTGCCAGCAGTTCCCTCGGGAGCGGGAGGGAAAGTGAGCAGTTCTTC. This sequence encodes CASSSLGSGRESEQFF.

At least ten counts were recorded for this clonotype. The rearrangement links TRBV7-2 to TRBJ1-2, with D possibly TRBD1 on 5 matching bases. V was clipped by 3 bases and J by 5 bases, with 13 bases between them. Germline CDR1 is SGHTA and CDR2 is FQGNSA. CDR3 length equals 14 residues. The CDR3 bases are TGTGCCAGCAGCTTGGGAGGGGCAGGGTATGGCTACACCTTC. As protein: CASSLGGAGYGYTF.

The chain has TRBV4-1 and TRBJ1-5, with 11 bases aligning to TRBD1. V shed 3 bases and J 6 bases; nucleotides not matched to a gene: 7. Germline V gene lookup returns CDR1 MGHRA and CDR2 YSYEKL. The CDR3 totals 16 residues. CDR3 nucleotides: TGCGCCAGCAGCCAGGGCGGGACAGGGGGTGCTCAGCCCCAGCATTTT. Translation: CASSQGGTGGAQPQHF.

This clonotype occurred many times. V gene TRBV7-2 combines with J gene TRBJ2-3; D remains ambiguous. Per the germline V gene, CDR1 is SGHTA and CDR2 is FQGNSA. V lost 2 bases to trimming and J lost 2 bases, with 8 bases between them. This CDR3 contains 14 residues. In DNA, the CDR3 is TGTGCCAGCAGCTTATTGAGCCACACAGATACGCAGTATTTT. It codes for CASSLLSHTDTQYF.

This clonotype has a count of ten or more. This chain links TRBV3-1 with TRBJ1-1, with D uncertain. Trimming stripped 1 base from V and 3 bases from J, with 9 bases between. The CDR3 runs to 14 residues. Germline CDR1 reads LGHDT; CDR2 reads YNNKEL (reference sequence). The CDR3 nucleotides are TGTGCCAGCAGCCAAGTTCCGCCCGACACTGAAGCTTTCTTT. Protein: CASSQVPPDTEAFF.

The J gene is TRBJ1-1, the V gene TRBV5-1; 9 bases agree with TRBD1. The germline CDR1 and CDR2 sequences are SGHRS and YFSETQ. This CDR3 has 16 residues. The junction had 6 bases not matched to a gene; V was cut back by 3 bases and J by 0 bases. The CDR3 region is CASSSGTGMMNTEAFF. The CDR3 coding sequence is TGCGCCAGCAGCTCCGGGACAGGGATGATGAACACTGAAGCTTTCTTT. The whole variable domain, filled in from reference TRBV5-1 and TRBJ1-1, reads KAGVTQTPRYLIKTRGQQVTLSCSPISGHRSVSWYQQTPGQGLQFLFEYFSETQRNKGNFPGRFSGRQFSNSRSEMNVSTLELGDSALYLCASSSGTGMMNTEAFFGQGTRLTVV.

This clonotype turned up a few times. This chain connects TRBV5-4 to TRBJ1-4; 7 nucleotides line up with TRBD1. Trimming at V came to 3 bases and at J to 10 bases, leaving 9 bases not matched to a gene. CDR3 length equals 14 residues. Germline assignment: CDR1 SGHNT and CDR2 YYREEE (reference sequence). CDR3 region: CASSSRGNDGKLFF. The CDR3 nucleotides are TGTGCCAGCAGCTCCAGGGGGAATGACGGAAAACTGTTTTTT.

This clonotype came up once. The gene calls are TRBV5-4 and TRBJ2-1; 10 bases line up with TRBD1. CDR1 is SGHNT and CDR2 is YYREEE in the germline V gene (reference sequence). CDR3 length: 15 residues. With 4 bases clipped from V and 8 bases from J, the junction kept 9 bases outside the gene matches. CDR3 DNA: TGTGCCAGCAGCGTTGGGGGACAGGGGATATATGAGCAGTTCTTC. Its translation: CASSVGGQGIYEQFF.

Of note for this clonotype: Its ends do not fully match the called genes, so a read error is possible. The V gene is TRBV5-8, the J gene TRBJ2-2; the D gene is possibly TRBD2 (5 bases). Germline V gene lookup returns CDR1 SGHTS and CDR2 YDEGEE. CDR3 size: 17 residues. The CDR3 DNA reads TGCGCCAGCAGCTTGAGAGGTCAGAAGCGGAGCACCGGGGAGCTGTTTTTT. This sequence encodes CASSLRGQKRSTGELFF.

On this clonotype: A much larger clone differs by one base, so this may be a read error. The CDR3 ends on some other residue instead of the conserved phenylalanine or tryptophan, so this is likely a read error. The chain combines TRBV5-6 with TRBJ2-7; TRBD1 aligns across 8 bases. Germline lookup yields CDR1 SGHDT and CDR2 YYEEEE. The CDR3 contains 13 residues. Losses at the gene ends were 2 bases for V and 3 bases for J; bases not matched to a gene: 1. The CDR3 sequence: CASSFGTGYEQYI. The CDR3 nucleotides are TGTGCCAGCAGCTTCGGGACAGGCTACGAGCAGTACATC.

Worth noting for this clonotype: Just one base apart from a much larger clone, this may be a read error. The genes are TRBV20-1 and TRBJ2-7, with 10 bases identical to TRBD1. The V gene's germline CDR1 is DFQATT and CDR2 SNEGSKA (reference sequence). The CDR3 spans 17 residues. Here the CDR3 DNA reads TGCAGCGTTGTGGGAGGGACAGGGGAGAGGGCCTCCTACGAGCAGTACTTC. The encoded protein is CSVVGGTGERASYEQYF.

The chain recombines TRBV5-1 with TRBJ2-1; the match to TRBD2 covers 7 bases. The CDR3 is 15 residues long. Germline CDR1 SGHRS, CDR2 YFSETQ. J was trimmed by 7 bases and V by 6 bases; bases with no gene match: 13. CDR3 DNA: TGCGCCAGCACTCGAGGGACTACTCTGGGGAATGAGCAGTTCTTC. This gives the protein CASTRGTTLGNEQFF.

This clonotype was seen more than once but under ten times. As DNA, the CDR3 is TGCGCCAGCGCCGGGACAAACACACTGGGGGACTACACCTTC. Protein product: CASAGTNTLGDYTF. This chain joins TRBV4-3 and TRBJ1-2; maybe TRBD1 (6 bases). The length of the CDR3 is 14 residues. Trimming removed 8 bases from V and 10 bases from J, with 23 bases in between. Germline lookup yields CDR1 LGHNA and CDR2 YSLEER.

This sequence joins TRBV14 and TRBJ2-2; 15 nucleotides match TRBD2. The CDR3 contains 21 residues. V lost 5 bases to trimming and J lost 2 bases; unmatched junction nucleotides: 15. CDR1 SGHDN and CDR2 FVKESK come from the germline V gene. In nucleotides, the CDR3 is TGTGCCAGCAGCTCGCTGTGGATCGGACTAGCGGGGGGGCACAACACCGGGGAGCTGTTTTTT. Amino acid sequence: CASSSLWIGLAGGHNTGELFF.

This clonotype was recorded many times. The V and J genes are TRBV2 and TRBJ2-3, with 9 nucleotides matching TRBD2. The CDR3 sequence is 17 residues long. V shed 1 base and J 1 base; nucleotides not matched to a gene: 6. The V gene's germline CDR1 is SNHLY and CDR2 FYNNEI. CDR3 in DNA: TGTGCCAGCAGTGAAGAGGTAGCGGGGGCCGGCACAGATACGCAGTATTTT. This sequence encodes CASSEEVAGAGTDTQYF.